Each of the 6 T cell receptor beta chains below was sequenced from the same sample in a study of early T cells in non-severe SARS-CoV-2 infection. TCRdb fed the 5' RACE reads into MiXCR, producing one record per CDR3 protein. The sample includes some 71,000 distinct CDR3 sequences, 9% to 10% seen only once; the top ten take around a sixth. Source: whole blood, taken at baseline. These receptors all come from an adult who was a healthcare worker with PCR-confirmed SARS-CoV-2 infection or an uninfected control (not recorded which).

This clonotype was observed a few times. V is TRBV7-9 and J is TRBJ2-3; 8 bases align to TRBD2. This CDR3 spans 16 amino acids. The germline gives CDR1 SEHNR, CDR2 FQNEAQ (reference sequence). V was pared by 2 bases and J by 1 base, with 5 bases of the junction left unmatched. In DNA form, the CDR3 reads TGTGCCAGCAGCTTAATAAGCGGGAGTGGCACAGATACGCAGTATTTT. Protein sequence: CASSLISGSGTDTQYF.

This clonotype was picked up a small number of times. J is TRBJ2-7 and V is TRBV20-1, with TRBD2 matching 7 bases. Germline CDR1 DFQATT, CDR2 SNEGSKA (reference sequence). The ends lost 3 bases at V and 5 bases at J; junction bases unmatched: 7. This CDR3 has 13 residues. In nucleotides, the CDR3 is TGCAGTGCTAGGGGAGGGCGGGCACACGAGCAGTACTTC. This gives the protein CSARGGRAHEQYF.

This clonotype was detected a few times. The V gene is TRBV6-6, the J gene TRBJ2-7; TRBD2 agrees at 8 bases. Germline V gene lookup returns CDR1 MNHNY and CDR2 SVGAGI (reference sequence). Trimming cost V 6 bases and J 1 base; bases outside gene matches: 11. The CDR3 is 16 amino acids. As DNA, the CDR3 is TGTGCCAGCAGCTCCCCCCAACTAGCGGTATCCTACGAGCAGTACTTC. Translating it yields CASSSPQLAVSYEQYF.

The rearrangement joins TRBV20-1 to TRBJ1-1, with a possible D match to TRBD1 (5 bases). The CDR3 loop spans 14 amino acids. Trimming stripped 4 bases from V and 1 base from J, with 13 bases between. Per germline, CDR1 DFQATT and CDR2 SNEGSKA (reference sequence). CDR3 sequence: CSAIWDRANTEAFF. The CDR3 region has the DNA TGCAGTGCTATATGGGACCGGGCGAACACTGAAGCTTTCTTT.

At least ten counts were recorded for this clonotype. The chain has TRBV10-3 and TRBJ2-1; 8 bases are a match to TRBD2. There are 13 residues in the CDR3. Trimming at V came to 7 bases and at J to 15 bases, leaving 14 bases not matched to a gene. Germline V gene sequence: CDR1 ENHRY, CDR2 SYGVKD. CDR3 loop: CAIKPLVAGGLFF. DNA for the CDR3: TGTGCCATCAAGCCCCTAGTGGCGGGAGGTTTGTTCTTC.

This clonotype was seen repeatedly, ten times or more. The gene calls are TRBV5-1 and TRBJ2-5, with a tentative D call TRBD2 (6 bases). V was shortened by 4 bases and J by 2 bases, with 24 bases between the two germline ends. The CDR3 is 18 amino acids. CDR1 is SGHRS and CDR2 is YFSETQ in the germline V gene. CDR3: CASSRFVPELALQETQYF. The CDR3 coding sequence is TGCGCCAGCAGCCGGTTTGTACCCGAGCTAGCGCTACAAGAGACCCAGTACTTC.